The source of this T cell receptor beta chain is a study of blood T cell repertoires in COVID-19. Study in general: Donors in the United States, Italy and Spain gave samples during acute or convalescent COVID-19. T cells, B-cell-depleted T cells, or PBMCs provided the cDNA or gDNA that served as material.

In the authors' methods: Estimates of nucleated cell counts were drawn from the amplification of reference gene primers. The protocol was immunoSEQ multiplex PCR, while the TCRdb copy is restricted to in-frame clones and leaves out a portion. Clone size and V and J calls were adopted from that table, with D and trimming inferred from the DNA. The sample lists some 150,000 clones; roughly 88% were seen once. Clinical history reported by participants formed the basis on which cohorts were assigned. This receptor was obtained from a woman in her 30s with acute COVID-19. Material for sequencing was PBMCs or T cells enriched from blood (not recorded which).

The CDR3 spells CASSQDLAGEQFF. The CDR3 DNA reads TGCGCCAGCAGCCAAGATTTAGCCGGTGAGCAGTTCTTC. The genes are TRBV4-3 and TRBJ2-1; D not certain. The germline CDR1 and CDR2 sequences are LGHNA and YSLEER. The CDR3 loop spans 13 amino acids. V lost 0 bases to trimming and J lost 9 bases, with 9 bases between them.